The rows below give T cell receptor beta chains drawn from one sample of a study of blood T cell repertoires in COVID-19. TCRdb's table, derived via immunoSEQ multiplex PCR, lists solely in-frame clones and lacks some. The sample has 200,000 to 250,000 clones, 82% seen once. The material sequenced was peripheral blood. These receptors were taken from a woman of 80 years or more with acute or convalescent COVID-19. CDR3s include the opening cysteine and the closing phenylalanine or tryptophan. A D gene is named only where the DNA matches it firmly. The listing skips clone size in some rows; elsewhere it reads once, few, many or a size class.

length | J | D | size | V | CDR3 | DNA
15 | TRBJ2-1 | TRBD2 | . | TRBV10-3 | CAISWTSGGYNEQFF | TGTGCCATCAGCTGGACTAGCGGGGGCTACAATGAGCAGTTCTTC
16 | TRBJ2-2 | . | . | TRBV2 | CASSGGAGANTGELFF | TGTGCCAGCAGTGGCGGGGCGGGGGCCAACACCGGGGAGCTGTTTTTT
15 | TRBJ1-5 | . | . | TRBV4-2 | CASSQEQVWDQPQHF | TGTGCCAGCAGCCAAGAGCAGGTCTGGGATCAGCCCCAGCATTTT
17 | TRBJ2-3 | TRBD2 | . | TRBV28 | CASSLTGLGIASDTQYF | TGTGCCAGCAGTTTAACGGGACTAGGGATAGCCTCCGATACGCAGTATTTT
19 | TRBJ1-3 | . | . | TRBV5-6 | CASSLVRPNRVPSGNTIYF | TGTGCCAGCAGCTTGGTGAGGCCCAATCGGGTTCCCTCTGGAAACACCATATATTTT
15 | TRBJ1-4 | . | . | TRBV7-6 | CASSLERATNEKLFF | TGTGCCAGCAGCTTAGAGCGTGCAACTAATGAAAAACTGTTTTTT
14 | TRBJ1-6 | TRBD1 | . | TRBV2 | CASSGDRVGSPLHF | TGTGCCAGCAGTGGGGACAGGGTCGGATCACCCCTCCACTTT
13 | TRBJ1-1 | . | . | TRBV3-1/TRBV3-2 | CASSNVEGTEAFF | TGTGCCAGCAGCAATGTAGAGGGCACTGAAGCTTTCTTT
15 | TRBJ1-5 | TRBD1 | . | TRBV5-6 | CASSLQQGARQPQHF | TGTGCCAGCAGCTTGCAACAGGGGGCGAGGCAGCCCCAGCATTTT
13 | TRBJ1-6 | TRBD1 | . | TRBV5-1 | CARKGQGGSPLHF | TGCGCCAGGAAGGGACAGGGGGGATCACCCCTCCACTTT
15 | TRBJ1-2 | . | . | TRBV6-1 | CASSFPGPQGYGYTF | TGTGCCAGCAGTTTCCCTGGCCCGCAGGGCTATGGCTACACCTTC
16 | TRBJ1-2 | TRBD1 | once | TRBV6-5 | CASSSSTGRLNYGYTF | TGTGCCAGCAGTTCCTCGACAGGGCGACTTAACTATGGCTACACCTTC
14 | TRBJ2-7 | TRBD2 | . | TRBV7-9 | CASRTTSGGHEQYF | TGTGCCAGCAGGACCACTAGCGGGGGGCACGAGCAGTACTTC
15 | TRBJ1-6 | . | . | TRBV27 | CASSLSRGKGSPLHF | TGTGCCAGCAGTTTATCGCGGGGGAAGGGGTCACCCCTCCACTTT
15 | TRBJ1-2 | . | few | TRBV4-3 | CASSQDLDTDYGYTF | TGCGCCAGCAGCCAAGATCTGGACACTGACTATGGCTACACCTTC
11 | TRBJ1-2 | . | . | TRBV2 | CASSQNLGYTF | TGTGCCAGCAGTCAAAATCTAGGCTACACCTTC
16 | TRBJ1-6 | . | . | TRBV3-1/TRBV3-2 | CASSPQGGKLNSPLHF | TGTGCCAGCAGCCCCCAAGGGGGAAAACTTAATTCACCCCTCCACTTT
14 | TRBJ2-5 | . | . | TRBV28 | CASSRSQGQETQYF | TGTGCCAGCAGCCGGTCACAGGGTCAAGAGACCCAGTACTTC
18 | TRBJ2-3 | TRBD2 | . | TRBV9 | CASSVAVLSGGPTDTQYF | TGTGCCAGCAGCGTAGCTGTTCTGAGCGGGGGACCCACAGATACGCAGTATTTT
13 | TRBJ1-5 | . | . | TRBV12-3/TRBV12-4 | CASSPSGTQPQHF | TGTGCCAGCAGCCCCTCAGGTACGCAGCCCCAGCATTTT
12 | TRBJ2-1 | . | . | TRBV7-2 | CASSWPLWEQFF | TGTGCCAGCAGCTGGCCCCTTTGGGAGCAGTTCTTC
16 | TRBJ2-2 | TRBD2 | few | TRBV7-7 | CASSFRLAGDTGELFF | TGTGCTAGCAGCTTTCGACTAGCGGGGGACACCGGGGAGCTGTTTTTT
15 | TRBJ1-3 | . | . | TRBV19 | CASSPPGMTGNTIYF | TGTGCCAGTAGCCCCCCAGGGATGACTGGAAACACCATATATTTT
15 | TRBJ2-7 | . | . | TRBV7-2 | CASSFGPLNAYEQYF | TGTGCCAGCAGCTTTGGTCCCCTGAACGCGTACGAGCAGTACTTC
15 | TRBJ1-1 | TRBD1 | once | TRBV9 | CASSALSRGDTEAFF | TGTGCCAGCAGCGCTCTATCCAGGGGGGACACTGAAGCTTTCTTT
14 | TRBJ2-2 | . | once | TRBV5-5 | CASSFTGNTGELFF | TGTGCCAGCAGCTTTACAGGGAACACCGGGGAGCTGTTTTTT
16 | TRBJ1-1 | TRBD1 | . | TRBV10-3 | CAISAGQGEAGTEAFF | TGTGCCATCAGTGCCGGACAGGGGGAGGCCGGGACTGAAGCTTTCTTT
14 | TRBJ1-1 | TRBD1 | . | TRBV5-5 | CASSLDRVNTEAFF | TGTGCCAGCAGTTTGGACAGGGTGAACACTGAAGCTTTCTTT
13 | TRBJ1-2 | . | . | TRBV4-1 | CASRRSATGGYTF | TGCGCCAGCAGACGATCTGCGACTGGTGGCTACACCTTC
14 | TRBJ1-1 | TRBD1 | . | TRBV5-1 | CASSYRGLATEAFF | TGCGCCAGCTCCTACAGGGGGCTCGCCACTGAAGCTTTCTTT
16 | TRBJ2-1 | TRBD2 | once | TRBV15 | CATSRRSSGGVSEQFF | TGTGCCACCAGCAGACGGTCTAGCGGGGGGGTTAGTGAGCAGTTCTTC